Shown below are 27 T cell receptor beta chains from a single sample sequenced in a study of beta chain features in type 1 diabetes. The investigators reverse transcribed all of the isolated RNA, so they sequenced expressed TCRB transcripts. Assay used: immunoSEQ multiplex PCR; TCRdb lists only in-frame clones, some missing. The table has 200,000 to 250,000 clones, 12% to 15% seen once. Sequences were obtained from naive CD4+ T cells from blood. These receptors were collected from a woman aged 40-49 years in good health.

This clone was observed a handful of times. The chain recombines TRBV19 with TRBJ2-5, with a tentative D call TRBD1 (7 bases). Germline lookup yields CDR1 LNHDA and CDR2 SQIVND (reference sequence). The CDR3 covers 14 residues. The V gene lost 5 bases and the J gene lost 2 bases, with 12 bases spanning the gap. CDR3 protein: CASSSQGGQETQYF. The DNA for the CDR3 is TGTGCCAGTAGTTCCCAGGGGGGACAAGAGACCCAGTACTTC.

V and J are TRBV19 and TRBJ2-2; 8 nucleotides align to TRBD1. Germline V gene data show CDR1 as LNHDA and CDR2 as SQIVND (reference sequence). CDR3 length equals 14 residues. V shed 6 bases, J shed 4 bases, and the junction held 4 bases outside the gene matches. The CDR3 DNA reads as TGTGCCAGTAGCGGACAGGGAGGCACCGGGGAGCTGTTTTTT. Translated: CASSGQGGTGELFF. Drawing the rest from reference TRBV19 and TRBJ2-2, the complete variable domain is DGGITQSPKYLFRKEGQNVTLSCEQNLNHDAMYWYRQDPGQGLRLIYYSQIVNDFQKGDIAEGYSVSREKKESFPLTVTSAQKNPTAFYLCASSGQGGTGELFFGEGSRLTVL.

The V call is TRBV7-9, the J call TRBJ2-2; D ambiguous. This CDR3 comprises 13 residues. The germline CDR1 and CDR2 sequences are SEHNR and FQNEAQ (reference sequence). The V gene lost 3 bases and the J gene lost 4 bases, with 6 bases spanning the gap. The CDR3 coding sequence is TGTGCCAGCAGCTTTACGGTCACCGGGGAGCTGTTTTTT. Translated: CASSFTVTGELFF.

The chain carries TRBV18 and TRBJ1-3; D call uncertain. CDR3 size: 18 residues. Trimming shortened V by 3 bases and J by 0 bases, and 18 bases separated the two germline ends. Germline V gene data show CDR1 as KGHSH and CDR2 as LQKENI. DNA for the CDR3: TGTGCCAGCTCACCGCCGAGCGGGTACAGATCCTCTGGAAACACCATATATTTT. Translation: CASSPPSGYRSSGNTIYF.

This clone was seen only a few times. As DNA, the CDR3 is TGTGCCAGCAGTTACTCGGGGGGGCCAGAAGAAAAACTGTTTTTT. As protein: CASSYSGGPEEKLFF. The chain joins TRBV6-6 to TRBJ1-4; D is perhaps TRBD1 (6 bases). Germline V gives CDR1 MNHNY, CDR2 SVGAGI (reference sequence). The CDR3 extends over 15 amino acids. The V gene lost 0 bases and the J gene lost 8 bases, with 13 bases spanning the gap.

The chain employs TRBV5-1 and TRBJ2-7, with D maybe TRBD2 (6 bases). The length of the CDR3 is 14 residues. In germline, CDR1 is SGHRS, CDR2 YFSETQ. V was trimmed by 4 bases and J by 4 bases, leaving 15 bases between them. CDR3 DNA sequence: TGCGCCAGCAGCCCCCGGCGGGGTCCTTACGAGCAGTACTTC. It encodes CASSPRRGPYEQYF.

This clone was detected only a few times. The rearrangement uses TRBV9 and TRBJ2-1; D possibly corresponds to TRBD1 (6 bases). The CDR3 runs 16 residues. Germline V gene sequence: CDR1 SGDLS, CDR2 YYNGEE. With 0 bases removed from V and 0 bases from J, the gap between germline ends came to 10 bases. The DNA of the CDR3 is TGTGCCAGCAGCGTAGGCCGGGACAACTCCTACAATGAGCAGTTCTTC. It encodes CASSVGRDNSYNEQFF. The variable domain in full, completed from reference TRBV9 and TRBJ2-1, reads DSGVTQTPKHLITATGQRVTLRCSPRSGDLSVYWYQQSLDQGLQFLIQYYNGEERAKGNILERFSAQQFPDLHSELNLSSLELGDSALYFCASSVGRDNSYNEQFFGPGTRLTVL.

This clone was detected a few times. This rearrangement joins TRBV7-8 to TRBJ1-4, with D uncertain. V was cut by 3 bases and J by 0 bases, with 5 bases left in between. CDR3 length equals 14 residues. Germline V CDR1 and CDR2: SGHVS, FQNEAQ. The CDR3 protein is CASSFRATNEKLFF. CDR3 nucleotide sequence: TGTGCCAGCAGCTTTCGGGCAACTAATGAAAAACTGTTTTTT.

There are a few counts of this clone. The chain joins TRBV6-1 to TRBJ1-1, with TRBD1 as a possible D gene (6 bases). The CDR3 contains 15 residues. The V gene lost 7 bases and the J gene lost 3 bases, with 18 bases spanning the gap. Germline CDR1 and CDR2: MNHNS and SASEGT. This CDR3 reads CASTALTGSDTEAFF. DNA of the CDR3: TGTGCCAGCACCGCCCTCACAGGGTCGGACACTGAAGCTTTCTTT.

This clone occurred a few times. J is TRBJ2-7 and V is TRBV7-9; 7 nucleotides agree with TRBD1. CDR1 is SEHNR and CDR2 is FQNEAQ in the germline V gene (reference sequence). The V segment lost 5 bases and the J segment 6 bases; nucleotides outside the gene matches: 10. CDR3 length equals 14 residues. The CDR3 loop reads CASSLGQALSEQYF. CDR3 DNA: TGTGCCAGCAGCCTAGGACAGGCCCTCTCCGAGCAGTACTTC.

The chain carries TRBV6-6 and TRBJ2-7, with 11 bases that match TRBD1. CDR1 is MNHNY, CDR2 SVGAGI, per germline (reference sequence). CDR3 length equals 13 residues. V trimming: 7 bases; J trimming: 4 bases; junction bases outside the gene matches: 3. CDR3 loop: CASKGTGGYEQYF. The CDR3, as DNA: TGTGCCAGCAAAGGGACAGGGGGGTACGAGCAGTACTTC.

This clone was detected only a few times. CDR3 sequence (DNA): TGTGCCAGCAGCTTGGATTTAGCGGGGGTAGATACGCAGTATTTT. Translated, it gives CASSLDLAGVDTQYF. The chain links TRBV5-4 to TRBJ2-3, with TRBD2 matching 9 bases. Germline loops: CDR1 SGHNT, CDR2 YYREEE (reference sequence). V was clipped by 0 bases and J by 5 bases; unmatched bases: 4. The CDR3 is made up of 15 amino acids.

This clone came up a few times. The chain employs TRBV2 and TRBJ1-1; unclear D gene. Germline V gene data show CDR1 as SNHLY and CDR2 as FYNNEI. Trimming pared 7 bases from V and 0 bases from J, leaving 12 bases between. CDR3 length equals 14 residues. The CDR3 loop is CASTLNRVNTEAFF. Written as DNA, the CDR3 is TGTGCCAGCACCCTTAACCGGGTGAACACTGAAGCTTTCTTT.

The table lists this clone with a few counts. V usage is TRBV18 and J usage is TRBJ2-1; 9 nucleotides line up with TRBD1. In germline, CDR1 is KGHSH, CDR2 LQKENI. The CDR3 is 16 residues long. V shed 1 base, J shed 6 bases, and the junction held 7 bases outside the gene matches. The CDR3 nucleotides are TGTGCCAGCTCACCACGCCGGACAGGGGTTGTCAATGAGCAGTTCTTC. Translation: CASSPRRTGVVNEQFF.

Only a few counts were recorded for this clone. J is TRBJ2-2 and V is TRBV7-9; a weak D match, TRBD1 (6 bases). This CDR3 region has 14 residues. V was clipped by 2 bases and J by 4 bases, with 8 bases between them. Per germline, CDR1 SEHNR and CDR2 FQNEAQ (reference sequence). DNA for the CDR3: TGTGCCAGCAGCTTAAAGGACAGCACCGGGGAGCTGTTTTTT. It encodes CASSLKDSTGELFF.

The chain recombines TRBV5-6 with TRBJ2-1; 12 positions agree with TRBD2. The germline gives CDR1 SGHDT, CDR2 YYEEEE. The junction had 8 bases not matched to a gene; V was cut back by 3 bases and J by 4 bases. The CDR3 loop spans 17 amino acids. CDR3 coding DNA: TGTGCCAGCAGCTCCCCGACTAGCGGGGGAAATTACAATGAGCAGTTCTTC. Amino acids: CASSSPTSGGNYNEQFF.

This clone was seen a handful of times. The rearrangement joins TRBV10-3 to TRBJ1-2; D is perhaps TRBD1 (6 bases). Germline assignment: CDR1 ENHRY and CDR2 SYGVKD. The V end lost 7 bases, the J end lost 8 bases, and 14 bases lay between the germline ends. This CDR3 region has 12 residues. The CDR3 region has the DNA TGTGCCATCAACGTGGACAGTCGGGGCTACACCTTC. It encodes CAINVDSRGYTF.

In its sample, this clone was seen a few times. V gene TRBV10-3 combines with J gene TRBJ2-1; TRBD2 matches 10 bases. Germline lookup yields CDR1 ENHRY and CDR2 SYGVKD. V was pared by 5 bases and J by 7 bases, with 8 bases of the junction left unmatched. This CDR3 is 15 amino acids long. The CDR3, as DNA: TGTGCCATCAGTCCCAGCGGGGGGGCCGTTAATGAGCAGTTCTTC. It encodes CAISPSGGAVNEQFF.

J is TRBJ2-5 and V is TRBV18; 8 nucleotides agree with TRBD1. This CDR3 region has 15 residues. J was trimmed by 2 bases and V by 4 bases; bases with no gene match: 6. CDR1 KGHSH and CDR2 LQKENI come from the germline V gene. In DNA, the CDR3 is TGTGCCAGCTCACGCTCCCAGGGGGCTCAAGAGACCCAGTACTTC. Amino acids: CASSRSQGAQETQYF.

This clone turned up a few times. J is TRBJ2-3 and V is TRBV29-1; 8 positions match TRBD2. Losses at the gene ends were 4 bases for V and 4 bases for J; bases not matched to a gene: 1. The CDR3 has 12 amino acids. Germline lookup yields CDR1 SQVTM and CDR2 ANQGSEA. CDR3 nucleotides: TGCAGCGTTGCGGGGGGGCCAGATACGCAGTATTTT. Translating gives CSVAGGPDTQYF.

This clone was counted a few times. The rearrangement uses TRBV4-3 and TRBJ1-2; D gene ambiguous. V gave up 0 bases and J gave up 8 bases, with 16 bases separating them. Germline CDR1 is LGHNA and CDR2 is YSLEER. The CDR3 is made up of 15 amino acids. DNA of the CDR3: TGCGCCAGCAGCCAAGAGGAGCAACTAGTGGGGGGCTACACCTTC. Amino acid sequence: CASSQEEQLVGGYTF.

This chain connects TRBV30 to TRBJ2-1; 9 positions agree with TRBD2. J gave up 7 bases and V 5 bases, and 18 bases lay outside the gene matches. The CDR3 is made up of 17 amino acids. Germline CDR1 reads GTSNPN; CDR2 reads SVGIG (reference sequence). The CDR3 DNA sequence: TGTGCCTGGGGGCCCCTTGGATGGCGGGGGGGCGAGAATGAGCAGTTCTTC. Translated: CAWGPLGWRGGENEQFF.

This clone appeared a few times. The chain carries TRBV7-2 and TRBJ2-6; TRBD2 might be the D (5 bases). The V end was cut by 1 base, the J end by 1 base, with 5 bases between. This CDR3 is 15 amino acids long. CDR1 and CDR2 from the germline V gene are SGHTA and FQGNSA. CDR3 in DNA: TGTGCCAGCAGCTTAGGCGGGTCTGGGGCCAACGTCCTGACTTTC. Residues: CASSLGGSGANVLTF. Full variable domain (rest looked up from reference TRBV7-2 and TRBJ2-6): GAGVSQSPSNKVTEKGKDVELRCDPISGHTALYWYRQSLGQGLEFLIYFQGNSAPDKSGLPSDRFSAERTGGSVSTLTIQRTQQEDSAVYLCASSLGGSGANVLTFGAGSRLTVL.

The genes are TRBV9 and TRBJ2-1, with D possibly matching TRBD2 (6 bases). V lost 0 bases and J 4 bases, leaving 14 bases between the germline ends. Germline V lookup: CDR1 SGDLS, CDR2 YYNGEE. The CDR3 sequence is 16 residues long. DNA of the CDR3: TGTGCCAGCAGCGTAGGTAGCGGACTAATATACAATGAGCAGTTCTTC. Translated: CASSVGSGLIYNEQFF. Full variable domain (missing parts from reference TRBV9 and TRBJ2-1): DSGVTQTPKHLITATGQRVTLRCSPRSGDLSVYWYQQSLDQGLQFLIQYYNGEERAKGNILERFSAQQFPDLHSELNLSSLELGDSALYFCASSVGSGLIYNEQFFGPGTRLTVL.

The V and J genes are TRBV7-9 and TRBJ2-7; D possibly corresponds to TRBD1 (6 bases). V was trimmed by 4 bases and J by 2 bases, leaving 12 bases between them. The CDR3 runs 14 residues. Germline CDR1 is SEHNR and CDR2 is FQNEAQ (reference sequence). This CDR3 is CASSYGGQAYEQYF. The CDR3 DNA sequence: TGTGCCAGCAGCTATGGGGGACAAGCCTACGAGCAGTACTTC.

This clone has just a few counts. This chain's CDR3 is CASSSPWDRGQESTDGYTF. The DNA of the CDR3 is TGTGCCAGCAGCTCCCCGTGGGACAGGGGTCAAGAATCTACGGATGGCTACACCTTC. J is TRBJ1-2 and V is TRBV5-6, with TRBD1 identical over 10 bases. CDR3 length equals 19 residues. Germline V gene sequence: CDR1 SGHDT, CDR2 YYEEEE. J lost 6 bases, V lost 3 bases, and 20 bases had no gene match.

This clone turned up a few times. The chain combines TRBV7-8 with TRBJ1-2; D might be TRBD1 (5 bases). The V gene's germline CDR1 is SGHVS and CDR2 FQNEAQ. This CDR3 region has 16 residues. The V end lost 0 bases, the J end lost 8 bases, and 19 bases lay between the germline ends. This chain's CDR3 is CASSLATAGGGVGYTF. The CDR3, as DNA: TGTGCCAGCAGCTTAGCGACTGCGGGGGGAGGAGTAGGCTACACCTTC.